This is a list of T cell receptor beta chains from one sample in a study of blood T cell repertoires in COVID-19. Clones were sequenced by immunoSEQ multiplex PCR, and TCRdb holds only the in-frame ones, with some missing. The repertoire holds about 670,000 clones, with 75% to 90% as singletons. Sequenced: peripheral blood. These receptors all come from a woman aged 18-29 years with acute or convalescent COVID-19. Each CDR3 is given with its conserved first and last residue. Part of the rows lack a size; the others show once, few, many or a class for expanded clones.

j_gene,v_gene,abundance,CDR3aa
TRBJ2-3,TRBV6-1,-,CASSEGGGADTQYF
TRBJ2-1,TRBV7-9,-,CASSLLAGDNEQFF
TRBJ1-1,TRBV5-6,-,CASSLTGGTEAFF
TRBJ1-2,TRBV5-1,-,CASSLWEQYGYTF
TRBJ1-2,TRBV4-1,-,CASSQTGTANYGYTF
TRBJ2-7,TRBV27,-,CASSSETGNYEQYF
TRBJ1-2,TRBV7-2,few,CASSPRARVDGYTF
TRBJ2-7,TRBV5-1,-,CASSPPGGWEQYF
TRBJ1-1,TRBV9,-,CASSVAEGAHSEAFF
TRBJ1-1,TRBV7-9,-,CASSGDSLNTEAFF
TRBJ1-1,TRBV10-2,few,CASSGREGNTEAFF
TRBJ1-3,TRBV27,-,CASSLLGTGGGNTIYF
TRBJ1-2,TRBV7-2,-,CASSLSMRASVAYGYTF
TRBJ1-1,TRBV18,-,CASSAGTGGWAEAFF
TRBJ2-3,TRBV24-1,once,CATSDPAGGTDTQYF
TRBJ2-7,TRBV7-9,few,CASSLGTGEGQYF
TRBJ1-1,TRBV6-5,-,CASSPGLMNTEAFF
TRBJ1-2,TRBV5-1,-,CASSSRTGLDGYTF
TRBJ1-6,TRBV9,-,CASSVAGSYNSPLHF
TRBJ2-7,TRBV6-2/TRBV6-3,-,CASSQHGTDPNEQYF
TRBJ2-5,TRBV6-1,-,CASSDLGGEETQYF
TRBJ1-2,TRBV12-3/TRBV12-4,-,CASSPGWDGYTF
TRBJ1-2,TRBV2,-,CASSEGGWDRNYGYTF
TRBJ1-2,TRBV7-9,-,CASSLPNNF
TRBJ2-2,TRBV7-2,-,CASRQTQNTGELFF
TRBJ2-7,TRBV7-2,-,CASSLRQGARYEQYF
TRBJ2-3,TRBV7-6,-,CASSLPVCGGIFRTQYF
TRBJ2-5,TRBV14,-,CASSQGGTGWETQYF
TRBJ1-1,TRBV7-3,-,CASSLAGLNTEAFF
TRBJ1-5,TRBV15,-,CATSRSGGAEPQHF
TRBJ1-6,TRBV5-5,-,CASSLGQGMNSPLHF
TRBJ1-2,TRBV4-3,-,CASSQDRLGYTF
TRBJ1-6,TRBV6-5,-,CASSYSKGAYNSPLHF
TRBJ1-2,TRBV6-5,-,CASSYSRRFYGYTF
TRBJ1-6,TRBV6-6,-,CASSRPGTGLEYSPLHF
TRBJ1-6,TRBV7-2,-,CASSLVRLRPLHF
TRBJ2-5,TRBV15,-,CATSRDGWTDTFRETQYF
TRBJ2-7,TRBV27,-,CASSRLGGGYEQYF
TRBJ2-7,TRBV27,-,CASSLWGGYEQYF
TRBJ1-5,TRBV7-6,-,CASSFRTGPNQPQHF
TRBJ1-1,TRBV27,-,CASSHYRDRARLNTEAFF
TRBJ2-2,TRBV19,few,CASSRESQGVDTGELFF
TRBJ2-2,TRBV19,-,CASSIKLAGGQELFF
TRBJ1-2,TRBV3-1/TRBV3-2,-,CASSKKQVYGYTF
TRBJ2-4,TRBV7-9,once,CASSVEIAKNIQYF
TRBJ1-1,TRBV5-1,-,CASSLRGPGTENTEAFF
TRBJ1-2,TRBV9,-,CASRPREDNYGYTF
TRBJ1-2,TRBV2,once,CASSAAGANYGYTF
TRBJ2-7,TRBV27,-,CASHGGANYEQYF
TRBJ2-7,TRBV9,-,CASSLGTGGYEQYF
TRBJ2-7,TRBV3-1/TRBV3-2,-,CASSHGGGTYEQYF
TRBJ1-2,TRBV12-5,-,CASGLVRGFSNYGYTF
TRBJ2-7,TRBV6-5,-,CASSSRAGFSYEQYF
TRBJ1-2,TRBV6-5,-,CASYDETGNYGYTF
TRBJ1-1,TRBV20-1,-,CSAPWNTEAFF
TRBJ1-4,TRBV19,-,CASSPRRGATNEKLFF
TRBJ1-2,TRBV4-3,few,CASSQDGQGDGYTF